The sequence of this T cell receptor beta chain was determined in a study of shared T cell receptors in the human thymus (dated by TCRdb to the early 2020s). About the full investigation: The study examined how the human thymus generates shared, self-reactive T-cell receptor alpha chains.

This clone was recorded once. Its antigen remains unidentified. No much larger clone is present one base from it, and per-base qualities are unavailable. The germline V gene encodes CDR1 MDHEN and CDR2 SYDVKM. The germline ends are 15 bases apart after V is trimmed by 5 bases and J by 4 bases. Its CDR3 holds 14 amino acids, cysteine through phenylalanine. Of all the DNA, just the CDR3 is kept, 42 bases in frame from base 1. The library was generated by the immunoSEQ multiplex PCR assay. In TCRdb, the immuneACCESS table is reduced to in-frame sequences with V and J assigned. These tables do not hold every clone; where another copy was compared, an unresolved V gene accounts for under half, and the others remain unexplained. A total of hundreds of thousands of clones appear in this sample, around 78% of them only once. The ten largest account for about 0.013% of the sample. Separately, the same data were catalogued under a study of human thymus T cells. As the second publication notes: In Finland, the donors were immunologically healthy infants who were having open corrective cardiac surgery for congenital heart defects. The thymus tissue came from surgical resects taken out during corrective cardiac surgery. Usage of V and J gene segments appeared to be biased in both the thymic and the peripheral blood repertoires. According to the related research, thymic TCR repertoires were highly overlapping among unrelated individuals. TCR alpha and beta repertoires from roughly eight infant thymus samples and four related peripheral blood samples were characterized in the study. Donor ages ranging from about 7 to 250 days were recorded, and five to seven male and a couple of female infants were included in the cohort. Thymocytes were mechanically released from the tissue and were stored as pellets of roughly 9.5-30 million cells at -70 degrees C. A QIAsymphony instrument was used to extract genomic DNA from frozen cell pellets. The immunoSEQ multiplex PCR assay was used to amplify the TCRB and TCRAD loci from a standardized quantity of quality-controlled genomic DNA. The amplicons spanned the V(D)J region and were long enough to cover the CDR3 and allow V and J genes to be identified. Amplicon sequencing was performed on an Illumina platform through the commercial immunoSEQ service. Corrections for primer bias and sequencing errors followed previously described methods, while TCRAD and TCRB definitions were based on the IMGT database. The repertoires were analysed using immunoSEQ Analyzer 3.0 and VDJTools for basic statistics, V/J segment usage, diversity estimates, rarefaction and pairwise overlap. To estimate diversity, the Chao1, ChaoE, Efron-Thisted, Shannon and inverse Simpson indices were applied, and diversity was also estimated on datasets down-sampled to the smallest sample. Repertoire overlap was determined by strict matching of CDR3 nucleotide sequence, V gene and J gene, and Jaccard-based multidimensional scaling clustering was applied. On average, approximately 790,000 unique TCRB clonotypes were obtained from thymus samples, compared with 75,000 to 90,000 from blood samples.

The rearrangement joined TRBV28 to TRBJ2-7; D gene: possibly TRBD1, on 6 matching bases. The sequencing input was thymocytes. This clonotype was sampled from a boy less than two years old with a congenital heart defect. Donor details come from another sample of the same person, matched by shared clones. The bases are TGTGCCAGCAGTATCAATACCAGGGGTTACGAGCAGTACTTC. Protein translation: CASSINTRGYEQYF.